The rows below give T cell receptor beta chains drawn from one sample of a study of Graves' ophthalmopathy and Graves' hyperthyroidism. MiXCR, applied by TCRdb to the multiplex PCR reads, yields one record per CDR3 protein. The sample carries 740,000 or so distinct CDR3 sequences, approximately 40% recorded once. Sequencing was performed on peripheral blood. These receptors came from an adult man with Graves' ophthalmopathy. Both conserved end residues are part of each CDR3. A D gene is named only where the DNA matches it firmly. Only some rows state a clone size, as once, few, many or a class for expanded clones.

J gene: TRBJ1-1
V gene: TRBV7-2
D gene: TRBD1
clone size: .
CDR3 protein: CASSGAPGQPDPFF
CDR3 DNA: TGTGCCAGCAGCGGGGCCCCGGGACAGCCCGATCCTTTCTTT

J gene: TRBJ1-5
V gene: TRBV19
D gene: .
clone size: many
CDR3 protein: CASADVTVNSNQPQHF
CDR3 DNA: TGTGCCAGCGCAGATGTGACAGTCAATAGCAATCAGCCCCAGCATTTT

J gene: TRBJ1-2
V gene: TRBV2
D gene: .
clone size: .
CDR3 protein: CAIIAGISYGYTF
CDR3 DNA: TGTGCTATCATCGCCGGTATTAGTTATGGCTACACCTTC

J gene: TRBJ2-7
V gene: TRBV7-6
D gene: .
clone size: .
CDR3 protein: CASSLLRGPGEQYF
CDR3 DNA: TGTGCCAGCAGCTTACTTCGGGGGCCGGGTGAGCAGTACTTC

J gene: TRBJ1-2
V gene: TRBV5-8
D gene: .
clone size: .
CDR3 protein: CASSWMDLGYGYTF
CDR3 DNA: TGTGCCAGCAGCTGGATGGATCTCGGCTATGGCTACACCTTC

J gene: TRBJ2-5
V gene: TRBV29-1
D gene: .
clone size: many
CDR3 protein: CSVEVQAETQYF
CDR3 DNA: TGCAGCGTTGAAGTCCAGGCTGAGACCCAGTACTTC

J gene: TRBJ2-5
V gene: TRBV20-1
D gene: .
clone size: .
CDR3 protein: CSARDARLPQETQYF
CDR3 DNA: TGCAGTGCTAGAGATGCAAGGCTACCACAAGAGACCCAGTACTTC

J gene: TRBJ2-5
V gene: TRBV7-6
D gene: TRBD2
clone size: many
CDR3 protein: CASSLDRLAGWERQETQYF
CDR3 DNA: TGTGCCAGCAGCTTAGATCGACTAGCGGGATGGGAAAGACAAGAGACCCAGTACTTC

J gene: TRBJ2-5
V gene: TRBV7-9
D gene: .
clone size: many
CDR3 protein: CASSLAGTQYF
CDR3 DNA: TGTGCCAGCAGCTTAGCGGGGACCCAGTACTTC

J gene: TRBJ2-5
V gene: TRBV7-9
D gene: .
clone size: many
CDR3 protein: CASSFGGQQETQYF
CDR3 DNA: TGTGCCAGCAGCTTCGGGGGACAGCAAGAGACCCAGTACTTC

J gene: TRBJ2-7
V gene: TRBV16
D gene: .
clone size: .
CDR3 protein: CASSQPRGRDEQYF
CDR3 DNA: TGTGCCAGCAGCCAACCGCGGGGGCGGGACGAGCAGTACTTC

J gene: TRBJ2-7
V gene: TRBV24-1
D gene: .
clone size: many
CDR3 protein: CATSDAGNRAYEQYF
CDR3 DNA: TGTGCCACCAGTGATGCCGGGAACAGGGCCTACGAGCAGTACTTC

J gene: TRBJ2-2
V gene: TRBV20-1
D gene: .
clone size: .
CDR3 protein: CSARGRNTGELFF
CDR3 DNA: TGCAGTGCTAGAGGCAGGAACACCGGGGAGCTGTTTTTT

J gene: TRBJ2-7
V gene: TRBV12-3/TRBV12-4
D gene: .
clone size: few
CDR3 protein: CASSFSDYEQYF
CDR3 DNA: TGTGCCAGCAGTTTCTCGGACTACGAGCAGTACTTC

J gene: TRBJ2-7
V gene: TRBV6-2/TRBV6-3
D gene: .
clone size: .
CDR3 protein: CASTRGRGMSEQYF
CDR3 DNA: TGTGCCAGCACTCGAGGTAGGGGGATGAGCGAGCAGTACTTC

J gene: TRBJ1-2
V gene: TRBV6-1
D gene: .
clone size: many
CDR3 protein: CASRQGTGFGYTF
CDR3 DNA: TGTGCCAGCAGACAAGGCACAGGGTTTGGCTACACCTTC

J gene: TRBJ2-5
V gene: TRBV19
D gene: TRBD2
clone size: few
CDR3 protein: CATTSGGGETQYF
CDR3 DNA: TGTGCCACGACTAGCGGGGGGGGAGAGACCCAGTACTTC

J gene: TRBJ1-5
V gene: TRBV7-9
D gene: .
clone size: .
CDR3 protein: CASSQDQLSQPQHF
CDR3 DNA: TGTGCCAGCAGCCAAGATCAGCTCAGTCAGCCCCAGCATTTT

J gene: TRBJ2-2
V gene: TRBV12-3/TRBV12-4
D gene: .
clone size: .
CDR3 protein: CASSTSLGGELFF
CDR3 DNA: TGTGCCAGCAGCACTAGTTTGGGCGGGGAGCTGTTTTTT

J gene: TRBJ2-7
V gene: TRBV29-1
D gene: .
clone size: .
CDR3 protein: CSVEGRFSGEQYF
CDR3 DNA: TGCAGCGTTGAGGGACGGTTCAGCGGGGAGCAGTACTTC

J gene: TRBJ1-3
V gene: TRBV15
D gene: .
clone size: .
CDR3 protein: CATSRDNAGFYGYTIYF
CDR3 DNA: TGTGCCACCAGCAGAGATAATGCAGGGTTCTATGGCTACACCATATATTTT

J gene: TRBJ1-4
V gene: TRBV6-5
D gene: .
clone size: few
CDR3 protein: CASSSLPEDEKLFF
CDR3 DNA: TGTGCCAGCAGTTCCCTCCCGGAGGACGAAAAACTGTTTTTT

J gene: TRBJ2-7
V gene: TRBV2
D gene: .
clone size: .
CDR3 protein: CASSRSGTLYEQYF
CDR3 DNA: TGTGCCAGCTCGAGATCCGGGACTCTCTACGAGCAGTACTTC

J gene: TRBJ1-4
V gene: TRBV25-1
D gene: .
clone size: .
CDR3 protein: CASSDSAGTDNEKLFF
CDR3 DNA: TGTGCCAGCAGTGATAGTGCCGGGACGGATAATGAAAAACTGTTTTTT

J gene: TRBJ2-7
V gene: TRBV20-1
D gene: TRBD1
clone size: few
CDR3 protein: CSAREDRVSYEQYF
CDR3 DNA: TGCAGTGCTAGAGAGGACAGGGTGTCCTACGAGCAGTACTTC

J gene: TRBJ2-3
V gene: TRBV7-9
D gene: .
clone size: .
CDR3 protein: CASSEGSGSRTDTQYF
CDR3 DNA: TGTGCCAGTAGTGAGGGAAGCGGGTCCCGCACAGATACGCAGTATTTT

J gene: TRBJ1-2
V gene: TRBV29-1
D gene: TRBD1
clone size: .
CDR3 protein: CSVDSDRRNYGHTF
CDR3 DNA: TGCAGCGTTGATTCGGACAGGCGTAACTATGGCCACACCTTC

J gene: TRBJ2-1
V gene: TRBV25-1
D gene: .
clone size: many
CDR3 protein: CASRLQGVGHNEQFF
CDR3 DNA: TGTGCCAGTAGACTACAGGGAGTTGGGCACAATGAGCAGTTCTTC

J gene: TRBJ2-7
V gene: TRBV7-2
D gene: .
clone size: .
CDR3 protein: CASSLAGGASYEQDF
CDR3 DNA: TGTGCCAGCAGCTTGGCTGGGGGGGCATCCTACGAGCAGGACTTC

J gene: TRBJ1-5
V gene: TRBV9
D gene: .
clone size: many
CDR3 protein: CASSVGPGEANQPQHF
CDR3 DNA: TGTGCCAGCAGCGTAGGACCGGGAGAGGCCAATCAGCCCCAGCATTTT

J gene: TRBJ2-7
V gene: TRBV19
D gene: TRBD1
clone size: .
CDR3 protein: CASRPRGTGSYEQYF
CDR3 DNA: TGTGCCAGTAGGCCTCGGGGGACAGGGTCCTACGAGCAGTACTTC

J gene: TRBJ2-7
V gene: TRBV10-3
D gene: .
clone size: .
CDR3 protein: CASSESWGGTYEQYF
CDR3 DNA: TGTGCCAGCAGTGAAAGTTGGGGTGGGACCTACGAGCAGTACTTC

J gene: TRBJ1-1
V gene: TRBV9
D gene: .
clone size: many
CDR3 protein: CASSAPGQSNTEAFF
CDR3 DNA: TGTGCCAGCAGCGCGCCAGGACAGTCGAACACTGAAGCTTTCTTT

J gene: TRBJ1-3
V gene: TRBV11-2
D gene: TRBD1
clone size: .
CDR3 protein: CASSRQGPGNTIYF
CDR3 DNA: TGTGCCAGCAGTCGACAGGGCCCTGGAAACACCATATATTTT

J gene: TRBJ1-2
V gene: TRBV3-1
D gene: TRBD1
clone size: few
CDR3 protein: CASSRGQGKGYTF
CDR3 DNA: TGTGCCAGCAGCCGAGGACAGGGCAAGGGCTACACCTTC

J gene: TRBJ1-1
V gene: TRBV20-1
D gene: .
clone size: many
CDR3 protein: CSARGVLDPFF
CDR3 DNA: TGCAGTGCTAGAGGGGTCTTAGACCCTTTCTTT

J gene: TRBJ2-2
V gene: TRBV5-6
D gene: .
clone size: .
CDR3 protein: CASSSAPGELFF
CDR3 DNA: TGTGCCAGCAGCTCCGCTCCGGGGGAGCTGTTTTTT

J gene: TRBJ2-7
V gene: TRBV10-3
D gene: TRBD2
clone size: .
CDR3 protein: CASRQKREGRGEQYF
CDR3 DNA: TGTGCCAGCAGACAAAAGCGGGAGGGCCGAGGCGAGCAGTACTTC

J gene: TRBJ2-7
V gene: TRBV20-1
D gene: TRBD2
clone size: .
CDR3 protein: CSAKGAGGRPCF
CDR3 DNA: TGCAGTGCTAAGGGGGCGGGGGGGCGGCCCTGCTTC

J gene: TRBJ2-6
V gene: TRBV7-9
D gene: .
clone size: .
CDR3 protein: CASSCYSRGPTEAF
CDR3 DNA: TGTGCCAGCAGCTGTTACTCCCGGGGCCCCACTGAAGCTTTC

J gene: TRBJ2-7
V gene: TRBV29-1
D gene: TRBD1
clone size: many
CDR3 protein: CSVGQGASYEQYF
CDR3 DNA: TGCAGCGTTGGACAGGGGGCCTCCTACGAGCAGTACTTC

J gene: TRBJ2-7
V gene: TRBV29-1
D gene: TRBD2
clone size: many
CDR3 protein: CSILSTSGGSEQYF
CDR3 DNA: TGCAGCATTCTATCGACTAGCGGCGGCTCTGAGCAGTACTTC

J gene: TRBJ2-5
V gene: TRBV5-1
D gene: .
clone size: .
CDR3 protein: CASSQDSTPFRETQYF
CDR3 DNA: TGCGCCAGCAGCCAAGATTCTACACCGTTTCGGGAGACCCAGTACTTC

J gene: TRBJ2-5
V gene: TRBV4-3
D gene: TRBD2
clone size: few
CDR3 protein: CASSQGTSGSPETQYF
CDR3 DNA: TGCGCCAGCAGCCAGGGGACTAGCGGGAGCCCAGAGACCCAGTACTTC

J gene: TRBJ1-2
V gene: TRBV12-3/TRBV12-4
D gene: .
clone size: .
CDR3 protein: CASSYSGWLDSQNYGYTF
CDR3 DNA: TGTGCCAGCAGTTACTCGGGATGGTTGGACAGCCAAAACTATGGCTACACCTTC

J gene: TRBJ2-5
V gene: TRBV7-9
D gene: TRBD2
clone size: few
CDR3 protein: CASSLVGLAVGETQYF
CDR3 DNA: TGCGCCAGCAGCTTGGTGGGACTAGCGGTCGGGGAGACCCAGTACTTC

J gene: TRBJ2-3
V gene: TRBV20-1
D gene: TRBD1
clone size: .
CDR3 protein: CSATEVAGGGGTDTQYF
CDR3 DNA: TGCAGTGCTACCGAGGTGGCAGGGGGCGGTGGGACTGATACGCAGTATTTT

J gene: TRBJ2-2
V gene: TRBV7-9
D gene: .
clone size: .
CDR3 protein: CASSPAAKGTGELFF
CDR3 DNA: TGTGCCAGCAGCCCGGCGGCGAAGGGCACCGGGGAGCTGTTTTTT

J gene: TRBJ2-5
V gene: TRBV19
D gene: TRBD2
clone size: .
CDR3 protein: CASSPRLAGPSVETQYF
CDR3 DNA: TGTGCCAGTAGCCCACGACTAGCGGGGCCCTCCGTAGAGACCCAGTACTTC

J gene: TRBJ2-7
V gene: TRBV12-3/TRBV12-4
D gene: TRBD2
clone size: .
CDR3 protein: CASKRLAGGYEQYF
CDR3 DNA: TGTGCCAGCAAGCGACTAGCGGGAGGATACGAGCAGTACTTC

J gene: TRBJ2-2
V gene: TRBV10-3
D gene: .
clone size: once
CDR3 protein: CAIRPGLNTEELFF
CDR3 DNA: TGTGCCATCAGACCGGGACTTAACACCGAGGAGCTGTTTTTT

J gene: TRBJ1-1
V gene: TRBV7-8
D gene: .
clone size: .
CDR3 protein: CASSFGPLDTEAFF
CDR3 DNA: TGTGCCAGCAGCTTTGGGCCGTTGGACACTGAAGCTTTCTTT

J gene: TRBJ2-7
V gene: TRBV10-3
D gene: TRBD2
clone size: .
CDR3 protein: CASSYLAGDNQYF
CDR3 DNA: TGTGCCAGCAGTTATTTAGCGGGAGACAATCAATACTTC

J gene: TRBJ1-5
V gene: TRBV10-3
D gene: .
clone size: many
CDR3 protein: CAISEWGVGNNQPQHF
CDR3 DNA: TGTGCCATCAGTGAGTGGGGTGTCGGCAATAATCAGCCCCAGCATTTT

J gene: TRBJ2-7
V gene: TRBV11-2
D gene: .
clone size: .
CDR3 protein: CASSRTGGYSGYEQYF
CDR3 DNA: TGTGCCAGCAGCCGCACTGGGGGGTATAGTGGCTACGAGCAGTACTTC

J gene: TRBJ2-7
V gene: TRBV6-5
D gene: .
clone size: .
CDR3 protein: CAREGHKNSF
CDR3 DNA: TGTGCCAGGGAGGGACACAAAAATAGCTTC

J gene: TRBJ1-1
V gene: TRBV7-8
D gene: TRBD1
clone size: many
CDR3 protein: CASRTTGPNTEAFF
CDR3 DNA: TGTGCCAGCAGGACGACAGGGCCGAACACTGAAGCTTTCTTT

J gene: TRBJ1-2
V gene: TRBV5-1
D gene: .
clone size: .
CDR3 protein: CASSRDGIRGYTF
CDR3 DNA: TGCGCCAGCAGTCGGGACGGTATTCGTGGCTACACCTTC

J gene: TRBJ2-6
V gene: TRBV4-3
D gene: .
clone size: .
CDR3 protein: CASSQESAGANVLTF
CDR3 DNA: TGCGCCAGCAGCCAAGAATCAGCTGGGGCCAACGTCCTGACTTTC